This T cell receptor (beta chain) was recovered during a study of shared clonotypes between healthy human individuals. General study points: In contrast to clonotypes shared by all four donors, non-shared clonotypes had lower generation probabilities. An anticipated effect of sequencing depth on clonotype sharing among donors was recognized.

Comment on this clone: Its specificity is unknown.

The CDR3 loop spans 13 amino acids. Trimming pared 3 bases from V and 1 base from J, leaving 9 bases between. Germline lookup yields CDR1 GTSNPN and CDR2 SVGIG (reference sequence). The protocol was immunoSEQ multiplex PCR, while the TCRdb copy is restricted to in-frame clones and leaves out a portion. The sample lists a few million clones; around 90% were seen once. The donors were all Caucasian adults (living in Nashville, Tennessee). The rearrangement links TRBV30 to TRBJ1-1; D gene ambiguous. The sequence was collected from a man aged 18 to 35 in good health. The specimen sequenced was naive CD4+ T cells sorted from blood. The subset denotes: CD45RA+ positively selected. As DNA, the CDR3 is TGTGCCTGGAGCGAACGGAAGAACACTGAAGCTTTCTTT. It is translated as CAWSERKNTEAFF.